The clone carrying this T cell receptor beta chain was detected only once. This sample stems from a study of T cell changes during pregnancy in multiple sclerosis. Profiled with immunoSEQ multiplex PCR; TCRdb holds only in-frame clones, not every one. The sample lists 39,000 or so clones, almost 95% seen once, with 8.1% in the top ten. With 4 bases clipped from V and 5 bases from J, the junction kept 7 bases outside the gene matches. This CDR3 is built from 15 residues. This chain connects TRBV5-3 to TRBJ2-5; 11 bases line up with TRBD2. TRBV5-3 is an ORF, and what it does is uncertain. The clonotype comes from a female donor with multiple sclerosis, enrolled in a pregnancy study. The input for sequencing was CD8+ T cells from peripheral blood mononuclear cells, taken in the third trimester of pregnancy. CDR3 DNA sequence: TGTGCCAGAAGCCCTCTAGCGGGAGGTTCTGAGACCCAGTACTTC. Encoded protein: CARSPLAGGSETQYF.